The entry below gives a single T cell receptor beta chain sequence along with its context. Its specificity is unknown. This entry belongs to a study of cytomegalovirus exposure and HLA in healthy donors. Study-level results: The classifier, whose performance was assessed in both the original and validation cohorts, reportedly diagnosed cytomegalovirus status with high specificity and sensitivity. Many donors carried some public TCRs, although rarity characterized most TCR sequences. Most CMV-associated TCR beta chains were later found to appear HLA-restricted.

Germline V gives CDR1 LNHDA, CDR2 SQIVND (reference sequence). Deletions cut 1 base from V and 4 bases from J, with 7 bases between. This CDR3 region has 13 residues. Researchers ran the PCR with 60 Vbeta and 13 Jbeta primers. Data came from immunoSEQ multiplex PCR; TCRdb stores just in-frame clones and leaves some out. The sample yields 90,000 to 110,000 clones, 65% to 90% seen once. The sequence came from a man younger than 45 in good health and CMV-seropositive. The sequenced sample consisted of PBMCs. The gene calls are TRBV19 and TRBJ1-1; D gene unclear. In DNA, the CDR3 is TGTGCCAGTAGTATAGTGGGAGGCACTGAAGCTTTCTTT. This gives the protein CASSIVGGTEAFF.